This T cell receptor beta chain is from a study of Ad26.COV2.S vaccination and SARS-CoV-2 variants. Study in general: Donor had been placed in the Ad26.COV2.S arm of the COV1001 trial. Each vaccinee took Ad26.COV2.S intramuscularly, once or twice 56 days apart. Broader study findings: Recipients given vaccine exceeded placebo recipients in spike-specific TCR breadth.

CDR3 size: 20 residues. The germline CDR1 and CDR2 sequences are LGHDT and YNNKEL (reference sequence). V dropped 1 base and J dropped 0 bases, with 21 bases sitting between them. Treatment denoted: around 19 received Ad26.COV2.S at low or high dose, single or two shots; roughly five received placebo; per-sample allocation not given. On day 63 after the first injection, vaccine and placebo recipients gave samples. TCRdb's copy holds only in-frame clones and misses some; the assay was immunoSEQ multiplex PCR. The data contain around 340,000 clones, about 89% of them singletons. In regard to this clone: Its antigen is unknown.

Sequenced here: peripheral blood, sampled in a trial of Ad26.COV2.S vaccine versus placebo. This TCR was recovered from a person aged 18-65 years who received the Ad26.COV2.S COVID-19 vaccine or a placebo. The chain combines TRBV3-1 (or the pseudogene TRBV3-2) with TRBJ1-4; possible D gene TRBD1, 6 bases. The CDR3 loop is CASSQARPTGLIATNEKLFF. The CDR3 DNA follows: TGTGCCAGCAGCCAAGCTCGCCCCACAGGGCTCATTGCAACTAATGAAAAACTGTTTTTT.